This TCR beta chain was found in a study of blood T cell repertoires in COVID-19. In the study overall: COVID-19 samples from acute and convalescent phases originated in the United States, Italy and Spain. From T cells, B-cell-depleted T cells, or PBMCs came the material, which was cDNA or gDNA.

The ends lost 4 bases at V and 7 bases at J; junction bases unmatched: 3. The germline gives CDR1 SGHDN, CDR2 FVKESK. This CDR3 comprises 13 residues. In the original processing: Researchers report that nucleated cell counts were estimated from reference gene primer amplification. This table comes from immunoSEQ multiplex PCR, and its TCRdb copy is limited to in-frame clones, with some not included. V, J and clone size were drawn from that table, and D and trimming were deduced from the DNA. This sample has 150,000 or so clones, with about 86% found just once. This clone was recorded only once. This TCR came from a man between 18 and 35 years old with acute or convalescent COVID-19. V is TRBV14 and J is TRBJ2-4, with 8 bases aligning to TRBD2. The sequenced sample was peripheral blood. This CDR3 is CASSPGGGNIQYF. CDR3 coding DNA: TGTGCCAGCAGCCCGGGAGGGGGGAACATTCAGTACTTC.